These 20 T cell receptor beta chains were sequenced from one sample in a study of blood T cell repertoires in COVID-19. This table comes from immunoSEQ multiplex PCR, and its TCRdb copy is limited to in-frame clones, with some not included. The sample holds about 190,000 clones, about 81% seen once. Sequencing was performed on peripheral blood. Receptor source: an elderly woman with COVID-19, enrolled during active disease.

This sequence joins TRBV5-1 and TRBJ2-1; no clear D. CDR1 is SGHRS and CDR2 is YFSETQ in the germline V gene. This CDR3 spans 12 amino acids. V was cut by 4 bases and J by 10 bases, with 12 bases left in between. For the CDR3, the DNA is TGCGCCAGCAGCGATGTTCTAGAGGAGCAGTTCTTC. Translating gives CASSDVLEEQFF. Full variable domain (outside the CDR3, taken from reference TRBV5-1 and TRBJ2-1): KAGVTQTPRYLIKTRGQQVTLSCSPISGHRSVSWYQQTPGQGLQFLFEYFSETQRNKGNFPGRFSGRQFSNSRSEMNVSTLELGDSALYLCASSDVLEEQFFGPGTRLTVL.

The chain is built from TRBV7-3 and TRBJ1-2; 9 nucleotides agree with TRBD1. V gave up 10 bases and J gave up 4 bases; unmatched junction bases: 10. CDR3 length: 14 amino acids. CDR1 is SGHTA and CDR2 is FQGTGA in the germline V gene. CDR3 amino acids: CATSTGQGVYGYTF. DNA of the CDR3: TGTGCCACCTCAACGGGACAGGGAGTCTATGGCTACACCTTC.

Written as DNA, the CDR3 is TGCGCCGGGGGTGGAGATACGCAGTATTTT. Encoded protein: CAGGGDTQYF. The chain couples TRBV29-1 to TRBJ2-3, with a tentative D call TRBD2 (6 bases). This CDR3 spans 10 amino acids. The germline CDR1 and CDR2 sequences are SQVTM and ANQGSEA.

The chain employs TRBV15 and TRBJ2-7, with 8 bases identical to TRBD2. V lost 3 bases to trimming and J lost 3 bases; unmatched junction nucleotides: 4. CDR1 and CDR2 from the germline V gene are LNHNV and YYDKDF (reference sequence). The CDR3 covers 14 residues. CDR3 protein: CATSSERESYEQYF. For the CDR3, the DNA is TGTGCCACCAGCAGTGAGCGGGAGAGCTACGAGCAGTACTTC.

V and J are TRBV6-5 and TRBJ1-5; D is unclear. CDR3 length: 12 amino acids. Per germline, CDR1 MNHEY and CDR2 SVGAGI. The ends were cut back, 6 bases at V and 5 bases at J, with 8 bases in the middle. CDR3 sequence (DNA): TGTGCCAGCAGCCGGGAATATCAGCCCCAGCATTTT. Translating it yields CASSREYQPQHF.

The V call is TRBV7-9, the J call TRBJ2-2; 8 bases are a match to TRBD2. The junction had 17 bases not matched to a gene; V was cut back by 7 bases and J by 4 bases. Germline V gives CDR1 SEHNR, CDR2 FQNEAQ (reference sequence). The CDR3 contains 18 residues. The CDR3 sequence is CASTKSGAVRGGTGELFF. The CDR3 bases are TGTGCCAGCACCAAGTCCGGTGCCGTCCGGGGGGGCACCGGGGAGCTGTTTTTT. The whole variable domain, remainder taken from reference TRBV7-9 and TRBJ2-2, is DTGVSQNPRHKITKRGQNVTFRCDPISEHNRLYWYRQTLGQGPEFLTYFQNEAQLEKSRLLSDRFSAERPKGSFSTLEIQRTEQGDSAMYLCASTKSGAVRGGTGELFFGEGSRLTVL.

CDR3 in DNA: TGTGCCAGCAGAGAGGGGGGGGGTAGTTCCTACGAGCAGTACTTC. Protein: CASREGGGSSYEQYF. The chain is built from TRBV6-5 and TRBJ2-7, with a tentative D call TRBD2 (7 bases). Per germline, CDR1 MNHEY and CDR2 SVGAGI. The ends were cut back, 6 bases at V and 1 base at J, with 16 bases in the middle. This CDR3 has 15 amino acids.

This sequence joins TRBV9 and TRBJ1-1, with no clear D. Trimming removed 5 bases from V and 3 bases from J, with 5 bases in between. There are 11 residues in the CDR3. Germline V gene lookup returns CDR1 SGDLS and CDR2 YYNGEE. For the CDR3, the DNA is TGTGCCAGCAGTCAGGACACTGAAGCTTTCTTT. Amino acids: CASSQDTEAFF.

The chain combines TRBV15 with TRBJ1-4, with a weak D call TRBD1 (5 bases). CDR3 length: 15 residues. In germline, CDR1 is LNHNV, CDR2 YYDKDF (reference sequence). The V and J ends lost 3 bases and 0 bases respectively, with 8 bases between them. CDR3 sequence: CATSRGLSTNEKLFF. The CDR3 coding sequence is TGTGCCACCAGCAGGGGACTATCAACTAATGAAAAACTGTTTTTT.

The gene calls are TRBV19 and TRBJ2-2; D unresolved. Trimming removed 6 bases at V and 3 bases at J, with 5 bases between. Germline CDR1 LNHDA, CDR2 SQIVND (reference sequence). The CDR3 runs 12 residues. CDR3 bases: TGTGCCAGTAGCGACTACACCGGGGAGCTGTTTTTT. Its translation: CASSDYTGELFF.

This chain uses TRBV6-1 with TRBJ1-5; 7 bases fit TRBD1. The CDR3 is 16 amino acids. Per germline, CDR1 MNHNS and CDR2 SASEGT. The V gene end was trimmed by 2 bases and the J gene end by 2 bases; junction bases not matched to a gene: 6. CDR3 bases: TGTGCCAGCAGTGAACTAACAGGGGTGGGCAATCAGCCCCAGCATTTT. Protein: CASSELTGVGNQPQHF.

This clone was observed a handful of times. V and J are TRBV6-5 and TRBJ2-7; D might be TRBD2 (5 bases). Trimming shortened V by 0 bases and J by 4 bases, and 7 bases separated the two germline ends. Germline V CDR1 and CDR2: MNHEY, SVGAGI. This CDR3 is 13 amino acids long. This chain's CDR3 is CASSYSRGYEQYF. CDR3 nucleotide sequence: TGTGCCAGCAGTTACTCGCGAGGGTACGAGCAGTACTTC.

The chain recombines TRBV6-5 with TRBJ2-7, with 12 bases that match TRBD2. CDR1 and CDR2 from the germline V gene are MNHEY and SVGAGI. The CDR3 consists of 14 residues. The V and J ends lost 7 bases and 3 bases, in that order; junction bases with no gene match: 4. DNA for the CDR3: TGTGCCAGCACCGCGGGACTAGCGGGCTACGAGCAGTACTTC. Translation: CASTAGLAGYEQYF.

The V and J genes are TRBV7-9 and TRBJ1-4; D is uncertain. The CDR3 contains 13 residues. Per the germline V gene, CDR1 is SEHNR and CDR2 is FQNEAQ (reference sequence). With 3 bases removed from V and 4 bases from J, the gap between germline ends came to 6 bases. The CDR3 here is CASSFPGNEKLFF. The CDR3 bases are TGTGCCAGCAGCTTCCCGGGTAATGAAAAACTGTTTTTT.

This clone was counted at least ten times. The gene calls are TRBV29-1 and TRBJ2-7; 7 nucleotides agree with TRBD2. With V trimmed by 3 bases and J by 7 bases, 9 bases remained unmatched. The germline V gene encodes CDR1 SQVTM and CDR2 ANQGSEA. This CDR3 spans 13 amino acids. DNA for the CDR3: TGCAGCGTTGATGCGGGAGTCGTGGGGGAGCAGTACTTC. Amino acids: CSVDAGVVGEQYF.

DNA of the CDR3: TGTGCCAGCAGCTTAGACAGTCATGCCGGGGAGCTGTTTTTT. Amino acid sequence: CASSLDSHAGELFF. The chain has TRBV7-2 and TRBJ2-2; no definite D call. Germline CDR1 is SGHTA and CDR2 is FQGNSA. The CDR3 has 14 residues. Trimming took 1 base from V and 6 from J, leaving 9 bases between them. The full variable domain, completed using reference TRBV7-2 and TRBJ2-2, is GAGVSQSPSNKVTEKGKDVELRCDPISGHTALYWYRQSLGQGLEFLIYFQGNSAPDKSGLPSDRFSAERTGGSVSTLTIQRTQQEDSAVYLCASSLDSHAGELFFGEGSRLTVL.

The chain recombines TRBV24-1 with TRBJ2-5; D may be TRBD1 (6 bases). With 4 bases removed from V and 4 bases from J, the gap between germline ends came to 12 bases. Per germline, CDR1 KGHDR and CDR2 SFDVKD. The CDR3 length is 14 residues. CDR3 sequence: CATSDPRDTETQYF. CDR3 coding DNA: TGTGCCACCAGTGACCCACGGGACACAGAGACCCAGTACTTC.

This clone has a handful of counts. The J gene is TRBJ2-7, the V gene TRBV5-1; TRBD2 matches at 11 bases. CDR1 and CDR2 from the germline V gene are SGHRS and YFSETQ. This CDR3 region has 15 residues. The V segment lost 0 bases and the J segment 3 bases; nucleotides outside the gene matches: 2. The CDR3 region has the DNA TGCGCCAGCAGCTTGGTAGGACTAGCGGGCTACGAGCAGTACTTC. This codes for CASSLVGLAGYEQYF.

The V call is TRBV11-2, the J call TRBJ1-1; D is possibly TRBD1 (5 bases). The CDR3 spans 13 residues. Germline CDR1 is SGHAT and CDR2 is FQNNGV. V lost 3 bases, J lost 10 bases, and 15 bases lay in between. The CDR3 protein is CASSFSPGEVAFF. DNA of the CDR3: TGTGCCAGCAGCTTCAGTCCGGGGGAGGTAGCTTTCTTT.

The chain recombines TRBV13 with TRBJ2-5, with 8 bases identical to TRBD2. Germline values: CDR1 PRHDT, CDR2 FYEKMQ (reference sequence). There are 13 residues in the CDR3. Losses at the gene ends were 4 bases for V and 6 bases for J; bases not matched to a gene: 4. The CDR3 spells CASSSGGPKTQYF. CDR3 nucleotides: TGTGCCAGCAGCTCGGGGGGGCCCAAGACCCAGTACTTC.